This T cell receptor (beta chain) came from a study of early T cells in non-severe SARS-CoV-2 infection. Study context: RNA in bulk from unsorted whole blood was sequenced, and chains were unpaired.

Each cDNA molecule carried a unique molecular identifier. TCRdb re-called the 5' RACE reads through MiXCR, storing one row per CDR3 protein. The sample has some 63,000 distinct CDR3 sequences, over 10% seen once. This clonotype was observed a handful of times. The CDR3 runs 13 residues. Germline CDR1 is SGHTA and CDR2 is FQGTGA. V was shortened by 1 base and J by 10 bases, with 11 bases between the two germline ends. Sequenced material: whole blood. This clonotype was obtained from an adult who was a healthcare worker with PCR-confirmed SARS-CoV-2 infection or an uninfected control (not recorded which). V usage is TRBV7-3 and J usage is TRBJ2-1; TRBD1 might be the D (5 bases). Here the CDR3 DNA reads TGTGCCAGCAGCTTAAAGGCAGGGCACGAGCAGTTCTTC. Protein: CASSLKAGHEQFF.